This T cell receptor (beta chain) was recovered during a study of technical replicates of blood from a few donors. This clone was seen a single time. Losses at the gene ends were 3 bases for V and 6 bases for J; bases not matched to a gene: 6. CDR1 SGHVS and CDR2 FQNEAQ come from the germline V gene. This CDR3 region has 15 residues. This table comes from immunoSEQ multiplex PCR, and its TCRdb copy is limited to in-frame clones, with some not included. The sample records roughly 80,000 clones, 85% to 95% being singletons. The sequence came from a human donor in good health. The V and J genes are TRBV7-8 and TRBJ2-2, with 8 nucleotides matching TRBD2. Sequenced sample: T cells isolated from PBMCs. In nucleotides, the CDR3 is TGTGCCAGCAGCTTCTACGGGAGGGCCGCCGGGGAGCTGTTTTTT. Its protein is CASSFYGRAAGELFF.